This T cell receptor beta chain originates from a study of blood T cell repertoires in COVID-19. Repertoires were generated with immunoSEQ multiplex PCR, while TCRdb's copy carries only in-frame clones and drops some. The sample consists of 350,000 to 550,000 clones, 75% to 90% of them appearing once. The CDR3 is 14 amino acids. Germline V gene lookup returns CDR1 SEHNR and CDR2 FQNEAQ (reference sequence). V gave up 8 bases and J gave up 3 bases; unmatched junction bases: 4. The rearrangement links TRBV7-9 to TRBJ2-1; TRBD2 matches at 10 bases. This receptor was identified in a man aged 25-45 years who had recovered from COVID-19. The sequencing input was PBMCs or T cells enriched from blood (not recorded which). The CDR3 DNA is TGTGCCAGCTCTAGCGGGAGTTTCTACAATGAGCAGTTCTTC. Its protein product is CASSSGSFYNEQFF.